The clone carrying this TCR beta chain was seen a few times. The antigen is undetermined. Treatment indicated: randomized to nivolumab then ipilimumab (arm A) or the reverse (arm B). This sample was included in a study of sequential checkpoint blockade in melanoma. Study-level information: About 88 pretreatment tumor DNA samples were TCRβ immunosequenced. Study conclusions and caveats: Response in arm A was associated with pretreatment TIL clonality.

The V end lost 4 bases, the J end lost 0 bases, and 13 bases lay between the germline ends. Germline assignment: CDR1 MNHGY and CDR2 SAAAGT. There are 15 residues in the CDR3. The repertoire was sequenced with immunoSEQ multiplex PCR; TCRdb's copy has only in-frame clones and lacks some. The sample carries around 900 clones, around 21% recorded once. The specimen comprised tumor tissue (inferred from file names), sampled from a patient given nivolumab and ipilimumab in sequence. The receptor was isolated from a human donor with melanoma. The V call is TRBV6-8, the J call TRBJ2-7; maybe TRBD2 (7 bases). CDR3 in DNA: TGTGCCAGCAGTTCGATCGGGGGGCTCTCCTACGAGCAGTACTTC. It translates to CASSSIGGLSYEQYF.